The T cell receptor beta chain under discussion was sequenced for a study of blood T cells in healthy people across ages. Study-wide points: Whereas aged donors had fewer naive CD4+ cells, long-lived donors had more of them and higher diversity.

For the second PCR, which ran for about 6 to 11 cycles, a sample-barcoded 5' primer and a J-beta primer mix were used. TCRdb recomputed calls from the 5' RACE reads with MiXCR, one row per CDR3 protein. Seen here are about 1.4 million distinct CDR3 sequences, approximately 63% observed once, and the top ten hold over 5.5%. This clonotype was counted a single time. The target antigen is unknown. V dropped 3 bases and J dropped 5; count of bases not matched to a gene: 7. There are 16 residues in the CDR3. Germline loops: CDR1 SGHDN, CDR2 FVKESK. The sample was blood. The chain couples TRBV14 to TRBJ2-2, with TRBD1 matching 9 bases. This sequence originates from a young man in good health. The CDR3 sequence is CASSHRTGEGTGELFF. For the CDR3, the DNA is TGTGCCAGCAGCCACAGGACAGGGGAGGGGACCGGGGAGCTGTTTTTT.